These 26 T cell receptor beta chains originate from one sample sequenced in a study of T cell repertoires in cytomegalovirus infection. What these receptors recognize is not known. Each CDR3 protein is one row after TCRdb ran MiXCR on the reads. The sample contains 650,000 to 850,000 distinct CDR3 sequences, roughly 28% of which appear only once. Sequencing used cultured CD8+ T cells from PBMCs, obtained from culture after CMV antigen stimulation. The receptors were sampled from a human donor in good health (CMV status not recorded). Some clones in this sample may be carry-over from other donors' samples.

To note about this clonotype: A much bigger clone sits one base away, suggesting this may be a read error. This chain links TRBV7-6 with TRBJ2-7, with TRBD1 identical over 10 bases. V lost 5 bases and J lost 2; bases outside the gene matches: 3. The germline CDR1 and CDR2 sequences are SGHVS and FNYEAQ. This CDR3 region has 14 residues. CDR3 sequence (DNA): TGTGCCAGCAGCGGCGGGACAGGGGCCTACGAGCAGTACTTC. As protein: CASSGGTGAYEQYF.

This clonotype has only a few counts. The genes are TRBV15 and TRBJ2-3; D might be TRBD2 (5 bases). The CDR3 is 17 residues long. The germline CDR1 and CDR2 sequences are LNHNV and YYDKDF (reference sequence). V was cut by 1 base and J by 2 bases, with 16 bases left in between. The chain's CDR3 is CATSRVPSGLSTDTQYF. CDR3 nucleotides: TGTGCCACCAGCAGAGTCCCCAGCGGCCTATCCACAGATACGCAGTATTTT.

This clonotype showed up just a few times. The chain joins TRBV12-3 or TRBV12-4 to TRBJ1-2, with D possibly being TRBD1 (5 bases). V was shortened by 0 bases and J by 2 bases, with 7 bases between the two germline ends. This CDR3 region has 14 residues. CDR3 amino acids: CASSLAGLNYGYTF. The CDR3 DNA sequence: TGTGCCAGCAGTTTAGCGGGGCTCAACTATGGCTACACCTTC.

The chain combines TRBV4-2 with TRBJ2-1; D could derive from TRBD1 or TRBD2 (5 bases each). Germline V gives CDR1 LGHNA, CDR2 YNFKEQ. V lost 1 base and J lost 8, with 6 bases in between. The CDR3 is 12 residues long. The CDR3 sequence is CASSQGGHEQFF. The DNA of the CDR3 is TGTGCCAGCAGCCAAGGGGGACATGAGCAGTTCTTC.

The chain has TRBV27 and TRBJ1-2; D gene uncertain. With 5 bases removed from V and 6 bases from J, the gap between germline ends came to 13 bases. The germline V gene has CDR1 MNHEY and CDR2 SMNVEV (reference sequence). The CDR3 length is 13 residues. CDR3 coding DNA: TGTGCCAGCAGTGGCGCTAGGATGGATGGCTACACCTTC. Translated, it gives CASSGARMDGYTF.

V usage is TRBV19 and J usage is TRBJ2-1, with D perhaps TRBD1 or TRBD2 (6 bases each). V lost 6 bases and J lost 7, with 19 bases in between. Germline V gives CDR1 LNHDA, CDR2 SQIVND (reference sequence). The CDR3 spans 15 residues. For the CDR3, the DNA is TGTGCCAGTAGCGATAGGGAGACAGGAGGGAATGAGCAGTTCTTC. Translation gives CASSDRETGGNEQFF.

The chain recombines TRBV4-1 with TRBJ1-2; TRBD1 matches at 8 bases. The CDR3 is made up of 14 amino acids. Germline CDR1 is MGHRA and CDR2 is YSYEKL. V lost 0 bases, J lost 7 bases, and 4 bases stayed unmatched. For the CDR3, the DNA is TGCGCCAGCAGCCAAGATCCAGGGGGCTCTGGCTACACCTTC. Translated, it gives CASSQDPGGSGYTF.

This clonotype came up a few times. V and J are TRBV5-8 and TRBJ2-3; 8 nucleotides line up with TRBD1. The CDR3 totals 15 residues. Germline V lookup: CDR1 SGHTS, CDR2 YDEGEE. With 6 bases clipped from V and 0 bases from J, the junction kept 6 bases outside the gene matches. CDR3 sequence: CASNLQGGSTDTQYF. CDR3 DNA: TGTGCCAGCAACTTACAGGGGGGAAGCACAGATACGCAGTATTTT.

The chain links TRBV15 to TRBJ2-2; TRBD1 aligns across 7 bases. This CDR3 has 16 amino acids. Germline lookup yields CDR1 LNHNV and CDR2 YYDKDF (reference sequence). The V and J ends lost 10 bases and 4 bases, in that order; junction bases with no gene match: 15. The CDR3 sequence: CAITTRQGLGTGELFF. DNA of the CDR3: TGTGCCATAACTACTAGACAGGGTTTAGGCACCGGGGAGCTGTTTTTT.

This clonotype was picked up a small number of times. Here the CDR3 DNA reads TGTGCCAGCAGTTTGGGTGGGGGATCTTACTATGGCTACACCTTC. Translation: CASSLGGGSYYGYTF. The chain couples TRBV27 to TRBJ1-2, with D tentatively TRBD1 (5 bases). In germline, CDR1 is MNHEY, CDR2 SMNVEV (reference sequence). The CDR3 totals 15 residues. V lost 3 bases to trimming and J lost 3 bases, with 14 bases between them.

This sequence joins TRBV13 and TRBJ2-1; possibly TRBD1 or TRBD2 for D (6 bases each). The germline CDR1 and CDR2 sequences are PRHDT and FYEKMQ (reference sequence). V lost 1 base and J 7 bases, leaving 14 bases between the germline ends. The CDR3 extends over 15 amino acids. The DNA of the CDR3 is TGTGCCAGCAGCTTAGAGGGGGGCCTGGGGAATGAGCAGTTCTTC. Translated: CASSLEGGLGNEQFF.

The CDR3 DNA reads as TGTGCCAGCAGCCCAGCCAGGACAGGGGGTAATTCACCCCTCCACTTT. Translated, it gives CASSPARTGGNSPLHF. The chain recombines TRBV7-6 with TRBJ1-6, with TRBD1 identical over 10 bases. V shed 5 bases, J shed 6 bases, and the junction held 7 bases outside the gene matches. The germline gives CDR1 SGHVS, CDR2 FNYEAQ. This CDR3 comprises 16 residues.

This clonotype came up many times. The chain uses TRBV2 and TRBJ1-5; 9 bases are a match to TRBD1. The CDR3 extends over 15 amino acids. Germline V gene sequence: CDR1 SNHLY, CDR2 FYNNEI. The V segment lost 8 bases and the J segment 1 base; nucleotides outside the gene matches: 6. CDR3 sequence (DNA): TGTGCCAGCGGTTCCGGGACAGGGAGCAATCAGCCCCAGCATTTT. Protein: CASGSGTGSNQPQHF.

The chain is built from TRBV6-1 and TRBJ2-3; D call uncertain. Germline CDR1 is MNHNS and CDR2 is SASEGT. This CDR3 has 13 amino acids. The germline V and J ends were trimmed by 6 bases and 6 bases, with 13 bases remaining between them. The CDR3 protein is CASRTGSVDTQYF. The CDR3 DNA sequence: TGTGCCAGCAGGACCGGGTCGGTGGATACGCAGTATTTT.

This clonotype turned up a few times. J is TRBJ2-2 and V is TRBV5-5, with D possibly matching TRBD2 (6 bases). Germline CDR1 reads SGHKS; CDR2 reads YYEKEE (reference sequence). This CDR3 spans 15 amino acids. V gave up 5 bases and J gave up 1 base, with 12 bases separating them. The CDR3 bases are TGTGCCAGCAGTATGGGGGGTTTGAACACCGGGGAGCTGTTTTTT. Amino acids: CASSMGGLNTGELFF.

This clonotype has ten or more counts. The V gene is TRBV7-8, the J gene TRBJ2-2, with D unclear. Germline loops: CDR1 SGHVS, CDR2 FQNEAQ. The ends were cut back, 1 base at V and 10 bases at J, with 10 bases in the middle. CDR3 length: 13 residues. Written as DNA, the CDR3 is TGTGCCAGCAGCTTAGGTTCTGGACCGGAGCTGTTTTTT. This sequence encodes CASSLGSGPELFF.

The chain joins TRBV20-1 to TRBJ1-2; 8 nucleotides agree with TRBD1. CDR1 DFQATT and CDR2 SNEGSKA come from the germline V gene (reference sequence). The CDR3 is 18 amino acids. The V and J ends lost 0 bases and 0 bases, in that order; junction bases with no gene match: 12. The CDR3 reads CSARDFKQGAVANYGYTF. Written as DNA, the CDR3 is TGCAGTGCTAGAGATTTTAAGCAGGGGGCGGTAGCTAACTATGGCTACACCTTC.

This clonotype was seen a handful of times. This sequence joins TRBV27 and TRBJ2-1; 10 bases agree with TRBD1. CDR3 size: 15 residues. V shed 6 bases and J 2 bases; nucleotides not matched to a gene: 4. Germline CDR1 and CDR2: MNHEY and SMNVEV (reference sequence). CDR3 bases: TGTGCCAGCAGCGACAGGGGGCGGCCCTACAATGAGCAGTTCTTC. Amino acid sequence: CASSDRGRPYNEQFF.

This clonotype appeared many times. The chain links TRBV7-9 to TRBJ1-1, with 7 nucleotides matching TRBD1. J was trimmed by 0 bases and V by 0 bases; bases with no gene match: 7. CDR3 size: 17 residues. Germline V gene lookup returns CDR1 SEHNR and CDR2 FQNEAQ (reference sequence). Here the CDR3 reads CASSLAGGGTVNTEAFF. The CDR3 DNA reads as TGTGCCAGCAGCTTAGCGGGTGGAGGGACAGTGAACACTGAAGCTTTCTTT.

This clonotype was observed at least ten times. The rearrangement links TRBV12-3 or TRBV12-4 to TRBJ2-1; TRBD1 matches 7 bases. The CDR3 is 13 residues long. The V gene end was trimmed by 3 bases and the J gene end by 6 bases; junction bases not matched to a gene: 2. The CDR3 DNA follows: TGTGCCAGCAGTTTGACAGGGTTCAATGAGCAGTTCTTC. As protein: CASSLTGFNEQFF.

As concerns this clonotype: This likely comes from a read error, as the CDR3 has no conserved phenylalanine or tryptophan at its end. The chain carries TRBV5-8 and TRBJ2-7; D uncertain. CDR3 length: 11 amino acids. The germline CDR1 and CDR2 sequences are SGHTS and YDEGEE. V lost 4 bases and J lost 3, with 5 bases in between. CDR3 nucleotides: TGTGCCAGCAGCCCGGACTACGAGCAGTACGGC. Protein sequence: CASSPDYEQYG.

Of note for this clonotype: One junction end does not reproduce the germline sequence, and a read error may be involved. The chain links TRBV7-2 to TRBJ2-5; tentative D call: TRBD2 (6 bases). The CDR3 runs to 14 residues. Germline values: CDR1 SGHTA, CDR2 FQGNSA. The CDR3 reads CASRMGGSGEAQYF. The DNA for the CDR3 is TGTGCCAGCAGGATGGGGGGTAGCGGAGAGGCCCAGTACTTC.

This chain links TRBV24-1 with TRBJ1-5; D is uncertain. With 3 bases removed from V and 2 bases from J, the gap between germline ends came to 7 bases. Germline values: CDR1 KGHDR, CDR2 SFDVKD. This CDR3 is 14 amino acids long. CDR3 DNA: TGTGCCACCAGTGATGAGAGCGGCAATCAGCCCCAGCATTTT. Its protein product is CATSDESGNQPQHF.

This clonotype was recorded a few times. The chain joins TRBV19 to TRBJ2-1; 10 bases fit TRBD2. Trimming removed 2 bases from V and 7 bases from J; junction bases left unmatched: 2. The CDR3 runs 14 residues. CDR1 and CDR2 (germline): LNHDA, SQIVND (reference sequence). CDR3 sequence: CASSISSGGNEQFF. CDR3 DNA sequence: TGTGCCAGTAGTATATCTAGCGGGGGTAATGAGCAGTTCTTC.

This clonotype was observed a few times. The rearrangement uses TRBV7-9 and TRBJ2-5; D is perhaps TRBD2 (6 bases). CDR1 and CDR2 from the germline V gene are SEHNR and FQNEAQ (reference sequence). This CDR3 is 14 amino acids long. With 5 bases removed from V and 2 bases from J, the gap between germline ends came to 12 bases. For the CDR3, the DNA is TGTGCCAGCAGCACTGGAGGGGCACAAGAGACCCAGTACTTC. As protein: CASSTGGAQETQYF. The entire variable domain, with the rest obtained from reference TRBV7-9 and TRBJ2-5, is as follows: DTGVSQNPRHKITKRGQNVTFRCDPISEHNRLYWYRQTLGQGPEFLTYFQNEAQLEKSRLLSDRFSAERPKGSFSTLEIQRTEQGDSAMYLCASSTGGAQETQYFGPGTRLLVL.

This clonotype has just a few counts. The chain has TRBV7-8 and TRBJ1-2; no clear D. Per the germline V gene, CDR1 is SGHVS and CDR2 is FQNEAQ. With 2 bases removed from V and 5 bases from J, the gap between germline ends came to 12 bases. This CDR3 is 14 amino acids long. The CDR3 here is CASSLRVRPYGYTF. CDR3 DNA: TGTGCCAGCAGCTTAAGAGTTCGGCCGTATGGCTACACCTTC.